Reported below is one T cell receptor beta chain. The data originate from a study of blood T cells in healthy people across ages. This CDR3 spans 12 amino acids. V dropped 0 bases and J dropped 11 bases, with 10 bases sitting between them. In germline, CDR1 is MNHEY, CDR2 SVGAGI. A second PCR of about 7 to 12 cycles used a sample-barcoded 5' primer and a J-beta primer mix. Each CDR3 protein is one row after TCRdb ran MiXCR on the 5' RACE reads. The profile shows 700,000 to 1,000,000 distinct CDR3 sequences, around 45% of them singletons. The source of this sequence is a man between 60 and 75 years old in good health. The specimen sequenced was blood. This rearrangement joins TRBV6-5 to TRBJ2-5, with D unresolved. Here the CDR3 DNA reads TGTGCCAGCAGTTACTCGCGCAATGAGCAGTACTTC. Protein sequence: CASSYSRNEQYF.